This TCR beta chain is from a study of OX40 agonist ivuxolimab in advanced cancers. Study in general: Dosing consisted of intravenous ivuxolimab at 0.01 to 10 mg/kg every 2 weeks. Broader study findings: Both blood CD4+ and CD8+ T cells showed clonal growth by week 6 at 0.1 to 3.0 mg/kg.

Remarks on this clone: The antigen remains undetermined.

The data were produced by immunoSEQ multiplex PCR, yet TCRdb's version contains in-frame clones alone and is incomplete. The data contain 45,000 to 60,000 clones, around nine tenths of them singletons. Sequenced material: CD4+ or CD8+ T cells sorted from blood, taken in a trial of the OX40 agonist ivuxolimab. The source is an adult with an advanced solid tumor such as melanoma, head and neck, liver or kidney cancer.

The CDR3 nucleotides read TGTGCCAGCAGCAAAGGGGTGGGACAGGGACCCTACGAGCAGTACTTC. It specifies CASSKGVGQGPYEQYF. The V call is TRBV21-1, the J call TRBJ2-7; the table names TRBD1, a call not compared with the DNA. TRBV21-1 is shown as a pseudogene. The CDR3 consists of 16 residues.